These 18 T cell receptor beta chains came from one sample sequenced in a study of T cell repertoires in cytomegalovirus infection (dated by TCRdb to the late 2010s). TCRdb records Illumina HiSeq 1500 as the sequencer. The raw public data were reprocessed by TCRdb itself: fastp quality trimming at Q25, MiXCR clonotype calling, in-frame beta chains only. Under each unique CDR3 protein, matching rows form one entry showing the most common genes and DNA. This sample is represented by fewer than 300,000 distinct CDR3 sequences; roughly 24% of them were singletons. The top ten clones comprise around 14% of the sample. Sequencing used PBMCs. The source of these receptors is a human donor in good health (CMV status not recorded). Some clones in this sample may be carry-over from other donors' samples.

As DNA, the CDR3 is TGCAGCGTTGTCACTTCCAGCTATGGCTACACCTTC. It encodes CSVVTSSYGYTF. This chain joins TRBV29-1 and TRBJ1-2; D is unresolved. CDR3 length equals 12 residues. With 4 bases removed from V and 4 bases from J, the gap between germline ends came to 10 bases. CDR1 is SQVTM and CDR2 is ANQGSEA in the germline V gene.

This chain connects TRBV29-1 to TRBJ2-1; the match to TRBD2 covers 11 bases. Germline V gene data show CDR1 as SQVTM and CDR2 as ANQGSEA. V shed 7 bases, J shed 10 bases, and the junction held 6 bases outside the gene matches. The CDR3 runs to 12 residues. The CDR3 region is CSGLAGGEEQFF. DNA for the CDR3: TGCAGCGGTCTAGCGGGAGGCGAGGAGCAGTTCTTC.

There are a few counts of this clonotype. V gene TRBV7-6 combines with J gene TRBJ1-6, with a weak D call TRBD1 (6 bases). The CDR3 runs 15 residues. V was cut by 0 bases and J by 5 bases, with 8 bases left in between. Germline CDR1 is SGHVS and CDR2 is FNYEAQ. This chain's CDR3 is CASSLAQGNNSPLHF. The DNA for the CDR3 is TGTGCCAGCAGCTTAGCACAGGGAAATAATTCACCCCTCCACTTT.

This clonotype was counted only a few times. The CDR3 bases are TGCAGTGCTAGAGATAATAGAGCGGGGTCTACCTACGAGCAGTACTTC. It translates to CSARDNRAGSTYEQYF. The chain couples TRBV20-1 to TRBJ2-7; 7 positions match TRBD2. The CDR3 is 16 residues long. The germline V gene encodes CDR1 DFQATT and CDR2 SNEGSKA (reference sequence). Trimming cost V 0 bases and J 2 bases; bases outside gene matches: 10.

This clonotype was observed at least ten times. The chain is built from TRBV7-2 and TRBJ2-7; 7 nucleotides line up with TRBD2. The V gene's germline CDR1 is SGHTA and CDR2 FQGNSA. The CDR3 contains 15 residues. The J segment lost 9 bases and the V segment lost 3 bases, leaving 14 bases of the junction unmatched. The CDR3 sequence: CASSFDASGAIGQYV. As DNA, the CDR3 is TGTGCCAGCAGCTTTGACGCTAGCGGAGCTATAGGGCAGTACGTC.

This clonotype was counted at least ten times. The rearrangement joins TRBV28 to TRBJ1-5, with TRBD1 identical over 9 bases. The germline V gene has CDR1 MDHEN and CDR2 SYDVKM. The CDR3 sequence is 15 residues long. V lost 6 bases, J lost 6 bases, and 9 bases stayed unmatched. Here the CDR3 reads CASRGTGGGGQPQHF. The CDR3 DNA reads as TGTGCCAGCAGGGGCACAGGGGGCGGGGGTCAGCCCCAGCATTTT. Full variable domain (missing parts from reference TRBV28 and TRBJ1-5): DVKVTQSSRYLVKRTGEKVFLECVQDMDHENMFWYRQDPGLGLRLIYFSYDVKMKEKGDIPEGYSVSREKKERFSLILESASTNQTSMYLCASRGTGGGGQPQHFGDGTRLSIL.

This clonotype was observed at least ten times. The chain is built from TRBV5-1 and TRBJ1-4, with 8 nucleotides matching TRBD1. V shed 5 bases and J 3 bases; nucleotides not matched to a gene: 9. The germline V gene has CDR1 SGHRS and CDR2 YFSETQ. The CDR3 runs 16 residues. The chain's CDR3 is CASRNGQGFANEKLFF. Written as DNA, the CDR3 is TGCGCCAGCAGGAACGGACAGGGATTTGCTAATGAAAAACTGTTTTTT.

This clonotype has ten or more counts. The chain joins TRBV7-2 to TRBJ2-5; D remains ambiguous. V lost 0 bases, J lost 0 bases, and 8 bases lay in between. CDR1 is SGHTA, CDR2 FQGNSA, per germline. CDR3 length: 15 amino acids. The CDR3 loop reads CASSLARSYQETQYF. CDR3 bases: TGTGCCAGCAGCTTAGCCAGGTCCTACCAAGAGACCCAGTACTTC. Drawing the rest from reference TRBV7-2 and TRBJ2-5, the complete variable domain is GAGVSQSPSNKVTEKGKDVELRCDPISGHTALYWYRQSLGQGLEFLIYFQGNSAPDKSGLPSDRFSAERTGGSVSTLTIQRTQQEDSAVYLCASSLARSYQETQYFGPGTRLLVL.

The rearrangement uses TRBV30 and TRBJ2-3, with 11 bases identical to TRBD2. Germline loops: CDR1 GTSNPN, CDR2 SVGIG (reference sequence). Trimming cost V 5 bases and J 3 bases; bases outside gene matches: 13. This CDR3 has 17 residues. The CDR3 is CAWAPRGLAGGTDTQYF. CDR3 nucleotide sequence: TGTGCCTGGGCCCCCCGGGGGCTAGCGGGGGGTACAGATACGCAGTATTTT. The complete variable domain, with remaining parts taken from reference TRBV30 and TRBJ2-3, reads SQTIHQWPATLVQPVGSPLSLECTVEGTSNPNLYWYRQAAGRGLQLLFYSVGIGQISSEVPQNLSASRPQDRQFILSSKKLLLSDSGFYLCAWAPRGLAGGTDTQYFGPGTRLTVL.

This clonotype was observed a few times. The genes are TRBV28 and TRBJ2-2, with 13 bases matching TRBD2. The CDR3 runs to 16 residues. Germline values: CDR1 MDHEN, CDR2 SYDVKM. V shed 5 bases, J shed 9 bases, and the junction held 9 bases outside the gene matches. The CDR3 coding sequence is TGTGCCAGCAGTCCTACACTAGCGGGGGGGCCGAGGGAGCTGTTTTTT. Amino acids: CASSPTLAGGPRELFF.

V gene TRBV7-2 combines with J gene TRBJ2-2; weak D call: TRBD1 (6 bases). Trimming took 2 bases from V and 4 from J, leaving 8 bases between them. This CDR3 comprises 14 residues. Germline values: CDR1 SGHTA, CDR2 FQGNSA. The CDR3 is CASSLTGRTGELFF. CDR3 bases: TGTGCCAGCAGCTTAACAGGGCGCACCGGGGAGCTGTTTTTT. The full variable domain, its missing parts supplied by reference TRBV7-2 and TRBJ2-2, is GAGVSQSPSNKVTEKGKDVELRCDPISGHTALYWYRQSLGQGLEFLIYFQGNSAPDKSGLPSDRFSAERTGGSVSTLTIQRTQQEDSAVYLCASSLTGRTGELFFGEGSRLTVL.

V is TRBV10-3 and J is TRBJ1-4; tentative D call: TRBD1 (5 bases). CDR3 length: 15 amino acids. V dropped 4 bases and J dropped 7 bases, with 16 bases sitting between them. Germline-derived CDR1 and CDR2 are ENHRY and SYGVKD. In DNA, the CDR3 is TGTGCCATCAGTGCCCGGGACTCCGGAGGTGAAAAACTGTTTTTT. It translates to CAISARDSGGEKLFF.

The J gene is TRBJ1-5, the V gene TRBV6-2 or TRBV6-3, with 8 bases aligning to TRBD1. V was pared by 2 bases and J by 0 bases, with 12 bases of the junction left unmatched. Germline lookup yields CDR1 MNHEY and CDR2 SVGEGT. This CDR3 has 19 residues. The CDR3: CASSYQRDRRVISNQPQHF. DNA of the CDR3: TGTGCCAGCAGTTACCAAAGGGACAGGAGGGTTATTAGCAATCAGCCCCAGCATTTT.

This chain uses TRBV7-9 with TRBJ1-2; D uncertain. Germline V gives CDR1 SEHNR, CDR2 FQNEAQ (reference sequence). V was cut by 7 bases and J by 4 bases, with 10 bases left in between. This CDR3 is 12 amino acids long. CDR3 amino acids: CASIEGPYGYTF. CDR3 in DNA: TGTGCCAGCATAGAGGGTCCCTATGGCTACACCTTC.

This clonotype has ten or more counts. The chain recombines TRBV7-9 with TRBJ1-4; perhaps TRBD1 as D (5 bases). V gave up 5 bases and J gave up 4 bases, with 17 bases separating them. This CDR3 has 16 amino acids. The germline gives CDR1 SEHNR, CDR2 FQNEAQ (reference sequence). This CDR3 is CASSPTATGVNEKLFF. CDR3 sequence (DNA): TGTGCCAGCAGCCCCACGGCTACAGGAGTTAATGAAAAACTGTTTTTT.

This clonotype was seen a handful of times. V and J are TRBV7-3 and TRBJ2-6; D remains ambiguous. The CDR3 contains 14 residues. CDR1 SGHTA and CDR2 FQGTGA come from the germline V gene. The ends were cut back, 6 bases at V and 1 base at J, with 7 bases in the middle. CDR3 sequence (DNA): TGTGCCAGCAGAATTGGATCTGGGGCCAACGTCCTGACTTTC. Translated: CASRIGSGANVLTF.

This chain joins TRBV6-5 and TRBJ1-1; no clear D. Germline V gives CDR1 MNHEY, CDR2 SVGAGI. V was clipped by 4 bases and J by 6 bases, with 15 bases between them. The CDR3 is made up of 14 amino acids. CDR3 in amino acids: CASSSGLFEAEAFF. Here the CDR3 DNA reads TGTGCCAGCAGTTCCGGCCTTTTCGAAGCTGAAGCTTTCTTT.

This clonotype was found a few times. The chain joins TRBV19 to TRBJ2-3; no definite D call. V was trimmed by 1 base and J by 6 bases, leaving 8 bases between them. Germline values: CDR1 LNHDA, CDR2 SQIVND (reference sequence). The CDR3 is 13 residues long. CDR3 sequence (DNA): TGTGCCAGTAGTATAGTGGAAGACGATACGCAGTATTTT. Amino acids: CASSIVEDDTQYF.